The 7 T cell receptor beta chains listed next were all sequenced from one sample in a study of blood T cell repertoires in COVID-19. The protocol was immunoSEQ multiplex PCR, while the TCRdb copy is restricted to in-frame clones and leaves out a portion. This sample yields 65,000 to 95,000 clones, of which around nine tenths are seen a single time; under 9.5% belongs to the top ten. The sequenced sample was peripheral blood. The receptors stem from a man aged 25-45 years with acute or convalescent COVID-19.

The J gene is TRBJ2-2, the V gene TRBV5-1; unclear D gene. The germline V gene has CDR1 SGHRS and CDR2 YFSETQ. This CDR3 is built from 15 residues. Trimming took off 1 base at V and 0 bases at J, with 7 bases between the two ends. CDR3 loop: CASSLSSANTGELFF. Written as DNA, the CDR3 is TGCGCCAGCAGCTTGTCGTCGGCGAACACCGGGGAGCTGTTTTTT. Supplemented by reference TRBV5-1 and TRBJ2-2, the full variable domain reads KAGVTQTPRYLIKTRGQQVTLSCSPISGHRSVSWYQQTPGQGLQFLFEYFSETQRNKGNFPGRFSGRQFSNSRSEMNVSTLELGDSALYLCASSLSSANTGELFFGEGSRLTVL.

The genes are TRBV28 and TRBJ2-6, with D hard to call. V was clipped by 5 bases and J by 1 base, with 6 bases between them. Germline CDR1 MDHEN, CDR2 SYDVKM. The CDR3 loop spans 14 amino acids. The DNA for the CDR3 is TGTGCCAGCAGTCGTGAGTCTGGGGCCAACGTCCTGACTTTC. Translated, it gives CASSRESGANVLTF.

The chain has TRBV7-6 and TRBJ2-3; TRBD2 might be the D (5 bases). Germline V gene sequence: CDR1 SGHVS, CDR2 FNYEAQ. V dropped 0 bases and J dropped 1 base, with 8 bases sitting between them. This CDR3 is 15 amino acids long. The CDR3 is CASSLASGGTDTQYF. The CDR3 DNA reads as TGTGCCAGCAGCTTAGCGTCCGGGGGCACAGATACGCAGTATTTT.

The chain carries TRBV6-5 and TRBJ2-2, with D maybe TRBD2 (6 bases). Germline V gene lookup returns CDR1 MNHEY and CDR2 SVGAGI. The CDR3 loop spans 16 amino acids. Trimming removed 3 bases at V and 4 bases at J, with 15 bases between. CDR3 sequence: CASSYASGAGTGELFF. For the CDR3, the DNA is TGTGCCAGCAGTTATGCGTCGGGAGCCGGCACCGGGGAGCTGTTTTTT.

This sequence joins TRBV5-1 and TRBJ2-1, with TRBD2 matching 9 bases. V trimming: 4 bases; J trimming: 3 bases; junction bases outside the gene matches: 5. The CDR3 extends over 15 amino acids. From germline, CDR1 is SGHRS and CDR2 YFSETQ. Written as DNA, the CDR3 is TGCGCCAGCAGCGGGTCTAGCGGGATCTACAATGAGCAGTTCTTC. Protein product: CASSGSSGIYNEQFF.

This clone was detected only a few times. The V gene is TRBV19, the J gene TRBJ2-3; 10 bases agree with TRBD2. Germline trimming cut 5 bases from V and 9 bases from J; bases unmatched to any gene: 11. Germline lookup yields CDR1 LNHDA and CDR2 SQIVND (reference sequence). The CDR3 contains 15 residues. CDR3 in amino acids: CASSLVAGGARTQYF. The CDR3 DNA follows: TGTGCCAGTAGTCTGGTAGCGGGAGGTGCGCGCACGCAGTATTTT.

This clone has only one observation. This CDR3 is CASSERTGASYEQYF. The DNA of the CDR3 is TGTGCCAGCAGTGAGCGGACAGGGGCGTCCTACGAGCAGTACTTC. V gene TRBV2 combines with J gene TRBJ2-7; 9 bases are shared with TRBD1. This CDR3 region has 15 residues. CDR1 SNHLY and CDR2 FYNNEI come from the germline V gene. Trimming at V came to 3 bases and at J to 1 base, leaving 4 bases not matched to a gene.